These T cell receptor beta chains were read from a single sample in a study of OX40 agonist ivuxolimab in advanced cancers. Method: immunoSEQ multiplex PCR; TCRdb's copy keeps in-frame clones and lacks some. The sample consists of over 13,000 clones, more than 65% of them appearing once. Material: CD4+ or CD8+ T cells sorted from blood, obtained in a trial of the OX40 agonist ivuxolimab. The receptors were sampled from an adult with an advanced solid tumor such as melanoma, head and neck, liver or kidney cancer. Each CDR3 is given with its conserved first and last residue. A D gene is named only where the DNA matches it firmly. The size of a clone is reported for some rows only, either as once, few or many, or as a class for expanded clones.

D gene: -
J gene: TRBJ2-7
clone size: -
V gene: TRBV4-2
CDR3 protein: CASSQDLSYEQYF
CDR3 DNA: TGTGCCAGCAGCCAGGACCTCTCCTACGAGCAGTACTTC

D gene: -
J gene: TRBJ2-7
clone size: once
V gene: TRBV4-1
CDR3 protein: CASSHGTESYEQYF
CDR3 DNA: TGCGCCAGCAGCCATGGGACTGAATCCTACGAGCAGTACTTC

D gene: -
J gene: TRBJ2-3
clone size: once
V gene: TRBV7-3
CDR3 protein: CASSLTGGRGPDTQYF
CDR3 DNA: TGTGCCAGCAGCTTAACGGGGGGGCGCGGGCCAGATACGCAGTATTTT

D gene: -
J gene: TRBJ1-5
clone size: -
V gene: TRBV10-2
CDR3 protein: CASSPTGPREPQHF
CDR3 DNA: TGCGCCAGCAGTCCGACAGGACCCAGGGAGCCCCAGCATTTT

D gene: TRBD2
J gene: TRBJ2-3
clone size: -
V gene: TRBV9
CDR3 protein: CASSVAPFGGLSTDTQYF
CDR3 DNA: TGTGCCAGCAGCGTAGCCCCCTTCGGGGGGTTGAGCACAGATACGCAGTATTTT

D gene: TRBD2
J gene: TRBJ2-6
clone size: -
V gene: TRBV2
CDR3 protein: CARTGTSGSGANVLTF
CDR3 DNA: TGTGCCCGCACCGGGACTAGCGGTTCTGGGGCCAACGTCCTGACTTTC

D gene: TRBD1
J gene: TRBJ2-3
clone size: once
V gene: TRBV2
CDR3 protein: CASGWTGTDTQYF
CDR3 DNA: TGTGCCAGCGGGTGGACAGGGACTGATACGCAGTATTTT

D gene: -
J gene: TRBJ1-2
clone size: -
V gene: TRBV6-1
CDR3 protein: CASSESLWDGYTF
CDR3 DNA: TGTGCCAGCAGTGAATCTCTGTGGGACGGCTACACCTTC

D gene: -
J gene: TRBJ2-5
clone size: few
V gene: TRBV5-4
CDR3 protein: CASSLLTAQETQYF
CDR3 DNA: TGTGCCAGCAGCTTACTGACCGCCCAAGAGACCCAGTACTTC

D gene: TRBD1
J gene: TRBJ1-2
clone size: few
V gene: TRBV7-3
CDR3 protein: CASSQEFGRGDGYTF
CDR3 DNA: TGCGCCAGCAGCCAAGAATTCGGCAGGGGGGATGGCTACACCTTC

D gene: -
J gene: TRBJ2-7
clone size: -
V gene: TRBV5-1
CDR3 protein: CASSPGPLDEQYF
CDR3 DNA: TGCGCCAGCAGCCCCGGGCCCTTGGACGAGCAGTACTTC

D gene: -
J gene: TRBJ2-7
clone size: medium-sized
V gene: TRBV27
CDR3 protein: CASKVSQGGYEQYF
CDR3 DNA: TGTGCCAGCAAGGTTTCGCAGGGAGGCTACGAGCAGTACTTC

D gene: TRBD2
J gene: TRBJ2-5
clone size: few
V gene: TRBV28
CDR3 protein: CAVIGVAGETQYF
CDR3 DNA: TGTGCCGTGATAGGGGTAGCGGGAGAGACCCAGTACTTC

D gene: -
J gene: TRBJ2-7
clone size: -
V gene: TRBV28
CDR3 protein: CASSFNANIYEQYF
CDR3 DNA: TGTGCCAGCAGTTTTAATGCGAATATCTACGAGCAGTACTTC

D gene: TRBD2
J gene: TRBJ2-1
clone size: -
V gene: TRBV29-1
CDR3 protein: CSAEGLVAGGSYNEQFF
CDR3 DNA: TGCAGCGCTGAGGGGTTGGTAGCGGGAGGATCCTACAATGAGCAGTTCTTC

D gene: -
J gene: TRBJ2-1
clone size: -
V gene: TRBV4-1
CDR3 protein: CASSQRDLLYNEQFF
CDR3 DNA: TGCGCCAGCAGCCAAAGGGATCTCCTCTACAATGAGCAGTTCTTC

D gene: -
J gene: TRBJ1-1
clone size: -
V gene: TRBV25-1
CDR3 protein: CASREGGNTEAFF
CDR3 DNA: TGTGCCAGCAGAGAGGGAGGGAACACTGAAGCTTTCTTT

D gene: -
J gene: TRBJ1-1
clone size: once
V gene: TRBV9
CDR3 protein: CASSPLTANTEAFF
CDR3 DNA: TGTGCCAGCAGCCCCTTGACAGCGAACACTGAAGCTTTCTTT

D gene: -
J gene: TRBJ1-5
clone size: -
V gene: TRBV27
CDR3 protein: CASSNRRSNQPQHF
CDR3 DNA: TGTGCCAGCAGCAACCGGCGGAGCAATCAGCCCCAGCATTTT

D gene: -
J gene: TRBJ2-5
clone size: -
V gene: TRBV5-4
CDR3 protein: CASTKEGVPETQYF
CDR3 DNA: TGTGCCAGCACAAAGGAGGGAGTTCCCGAGACCCAGTACTTC

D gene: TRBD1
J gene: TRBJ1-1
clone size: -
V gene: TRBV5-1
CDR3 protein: CASSLNTGGTEAFF
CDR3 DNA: TGCGCCAGCAGCTTGAATACAGGGGGCACTGAAGCTTTCTTT

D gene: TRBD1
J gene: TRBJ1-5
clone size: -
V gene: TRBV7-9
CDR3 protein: CASSDGTGGPGAQHF
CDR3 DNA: TGTGCCAGCAGCGACGGGACAGGGGGTCCTGGGGCCCAGCATTTT

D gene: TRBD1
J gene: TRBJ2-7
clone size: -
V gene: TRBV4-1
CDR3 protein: CASSLIGTESYEQYF
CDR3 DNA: TGCGCCAGCAGCCTGATCGGGACAGAATCCTACGAGCAGTACTTC

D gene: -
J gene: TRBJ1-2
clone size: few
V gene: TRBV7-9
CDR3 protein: CASSLGTDGYTF
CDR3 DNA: TGTGCCAGCAGCTTAGGCACGGATGGCTACACCTTC

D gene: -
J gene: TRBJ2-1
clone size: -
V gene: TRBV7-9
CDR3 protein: CASSEYFSAGNEQFF
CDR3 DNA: TGTGCCAGCAGCGAGTACTTCAGCGCTGGCAATGAGCAGTTCTTC

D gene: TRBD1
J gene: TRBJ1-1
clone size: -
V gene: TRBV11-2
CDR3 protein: CASSPGTDNTEAFF
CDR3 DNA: TGTGCCAGCAGCCCCGGGACAGATAACACTGAAGCTTTCTTT

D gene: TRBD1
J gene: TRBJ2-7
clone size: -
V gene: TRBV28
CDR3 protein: CASRGGTGPYEQYF
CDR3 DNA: TGTGCCAGCAGGGGTGGGACAGGGCCCTACGAGCAGTACTTC

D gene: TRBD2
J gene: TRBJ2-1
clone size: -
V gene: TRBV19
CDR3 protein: CASSIAGGGYNEQFF
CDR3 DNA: TGTGCCAGTAGTATAGCGGGAGGAGGTTACAATGAGCAGTTCTTC

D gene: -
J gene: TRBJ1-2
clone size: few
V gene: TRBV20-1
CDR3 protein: CSAGGEGYTF
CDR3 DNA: TGCAGTGCCGGGGGCGAGGGCTACACCTTC

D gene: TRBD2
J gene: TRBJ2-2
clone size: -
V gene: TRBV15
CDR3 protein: CATSSEGLAGGHGELFF
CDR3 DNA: TGTGCCACCAGCAGCGAAGGACTAGCGGGAGGGCACGGGGAGCTGTTTTTT

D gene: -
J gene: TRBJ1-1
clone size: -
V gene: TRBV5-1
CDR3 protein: CASSRTATNTEAFF
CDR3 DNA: TGCGCCAGCAGCAGGACAGCAACCAACACTGAAGCTTTCTTT

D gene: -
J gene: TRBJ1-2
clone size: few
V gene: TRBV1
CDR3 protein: CTSSLEGPPRGYTF
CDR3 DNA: TGCACCAGCAGCCTAGAGGGGCCCCCTAGGGGCTACACCTTC

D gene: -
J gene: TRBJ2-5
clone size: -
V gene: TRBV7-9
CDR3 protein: CASSNTANQETQYF
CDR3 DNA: TGTGCCAGCAGCAACACAGCGAACCAAGAGACCCAGTACTTC

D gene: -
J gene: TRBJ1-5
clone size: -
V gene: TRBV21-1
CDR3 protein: CASRGRDPNQPQHF
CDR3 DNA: TGTGCCAGCAGGGGGAGGGACCCTAATCAGCCCCAGCATTTT

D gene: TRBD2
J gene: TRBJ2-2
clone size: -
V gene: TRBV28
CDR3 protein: CASSTRLAEITGELFF
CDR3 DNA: TGTGCCAGCAGTACCCGGCTAGCGGAGATTACCGGGGAGCTGTTTTTT

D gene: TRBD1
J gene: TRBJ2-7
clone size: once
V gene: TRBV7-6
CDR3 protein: CASSLGQGAYEQYF
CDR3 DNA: TGTGCCAGCAGCCTAGGGCAGGGGGCCTACGAGCAGTACTTC

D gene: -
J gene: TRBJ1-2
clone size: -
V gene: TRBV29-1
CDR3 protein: CSVESGENYGYTF
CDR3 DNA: TGCAGCGTTGAGTCAGGAGAGAACTATGGCTACACCTTC

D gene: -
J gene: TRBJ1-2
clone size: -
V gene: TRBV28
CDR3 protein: CASSLDTRNGYTF
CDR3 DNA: TGTGCCAGCAGTCTGGACACCCGAAATGGCTACACCTTC

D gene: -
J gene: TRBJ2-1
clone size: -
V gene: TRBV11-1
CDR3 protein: CASSLDEPGTLYNEQFF
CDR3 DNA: TGTGCCAGCAGCTTAGATGAGCCCGGGACACTCTACAATGAGCAGTTCTTC

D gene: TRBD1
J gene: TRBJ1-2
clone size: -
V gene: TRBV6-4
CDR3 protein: CASSDPDRGDGYTF
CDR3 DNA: TGTGCCAGCAGTGATCCTGACAGGGGGGATGGCTACACCTTC

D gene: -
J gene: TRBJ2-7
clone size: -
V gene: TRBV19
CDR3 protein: CASSMAWGNEQYF
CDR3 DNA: TGTGCCAGTAGTATGGCCTGGGGGAACGAGCAGTACTTC